This TCR beta chain was retrieved from a study of T cells in Graves' hyperthyroidism and ophthalmopathy (dated by TCRdb to about 2019). Regarding the complete study: Peripheral blood was sampled at the time of initial diagnosis, prior to any treatment. Following sampling, methimazole starting at 30 mg daily was given to hyperthyroidism patients, and high-dose intravenous methylprednisolone was given to ophthalmopathy patients. In addition, the study compared T-cell repertoires in thyroid tissue and in blood from about 6 Graves' hyperthyroidism patients. To identify distinguishing TCR V-J signatures, a discovery cohort of 90 to 100 patients was used, comprising some 45 with Graves' ophthalmopathy and around 57 with stable Graves' hyperthyroidism. The paper describes TCR Vbeta CDR3 sequencing of fewer than 150 peripheral blood samples, made up of some 40 ophthalmopathy patients, around 73 hyperthyroidism patients and roughly 17 progressor patients. For training and testing, the 100 or so patients in the discovery cohort were randomly divided in a 7:3 ratio. Prospective prediction of ophthalmopathy was tested in an independent validation cohort of fewer than 20 hyperthyroidism patients and around 16 patients who later progressed to ophthalmopathy.

Points the paper makes about the study in general: A model built on a 13 V-J signature distinguished ophthalmopathy from stable hyperthyroidism, reaching roughly 88% sensitivity and about 81% specificity in cross-validation and 80%/75% in testing. Most expanded thyroid clonotypes (frequency above 0.001) were also detected in blood, a finding suggesting that blood repertoires may reflect thyroid immune responses. In validation, the model predicted progression to ophthalmopathy a median of roughly 6.2 months before onset, with about 71% sensitivity and roughly 79% specificity. No statistical method was used to fix the sample size in advance, and group allocation was not hidden from the investigators.

Hyperthyroidism patients were newly diagnosed, had a disease duration of under 2 months, and were aged 18 to 65 years. Any patient with an uncontrolled infection, another autoimmune disease, pregnancy or lactation was excluded. Diagnoses relied on clinical symptoms, serum thyroxine and TRAb, thyroid ultrasound and orbital computed tomography. For progressor patients, blood was drawn at the first diagnosis of hyperthyroidism, before any ophthalmopathy symptoms had appeared. PBMCs were separated from 10 ml of fresh peripheral blood using Ficoll-Paque density gradient centrifugation. Progressor patients were defined as those initially diagnosed with Graves' hyperthyroidism in whom ophthalmopathy developed during follow-up. Trizol reagent was used to extract total RNA, and RNA quality was then checked on an Agilent 2100 Bioanalyzer. Germline trimming amounts to 4 bases on V and 3 bases on J, with 5 as the count of junction bases outside the gene matches. The germline V gene (reference sequence) gives CDR1 as LNHDA and CDR2 as SQIVND. The CDR3 starts with the cysteine, ends with the phenylalanine, and has 15 residues. The retained sequence is limited to the CDR3, 45 bases, with the frame set at the first base.

The TCR beta CDR3 regions were amplified from the RNA transcripts. The first round of RT-PCR for the TCR CDR3 was performed with the HTBI primer set and the Qiagen OneStep RT-PCR kit. Libraries were constructed in a second round of multiplex PCR, after which size selection and purification were performed. Libraries were sequenced paired-end with 100 bp reads on an Illumina HiSeq2000. The authors processed their data as follows. SOAPnuke was used to process the raw data, removing reads that contained adapters or uncalled bases, had a mean Phred below 15, or lacked an exact match to the constant primer or identifier. COPE v1.2.5 was used to merge high-quality paired reads, and clonotypes were defined as unique nucleotide sequences. MiTCR v1.1 was used to align the clonotypes against IMGT TRBV, TRBD and TRBJ reference segments. Only V-J combinations with frequency above 0.0001, covering 99.2% of repertoires, were analysed. A TCS score was defined as the ratio between F50 (clonal expansion) and ExV (chaos), using BLOSUM62-based TCRdist between CDR3 peptides within each V-J. Welch's t-statistics and random forest reduced around 510 V-J features to roughly 13, which were used in a naive Bayes classifier (R e1071). Using fastp at Q25 and MiXCR, TCRdb reprocessed the public reads and kept productive beta chains. CDR3 protein duplicates are merged, each entry listing the most common genes and DNA. The V and J calls here are based on TCRdb, not the publication. The sample table shows approximately 620,000 distinct CDR3 sequences, and around 14% are seen once. The ten biggest clones cover roughly 5.7% of the sample.

In its sample, this clonotype was seen many times. Its antigen is unknown. The input lacks base qualities; no much larger clone sits a single base away. In this chain, TRBV19 is recombined with TRBJ2-2, and 7 junctional nucleotides match TRBD1. The TCR sequence derives from a woman aged 25 to 39 with Graves' hyperthyroidism that later progressed to Graves' ophthalmopathy. Sequencing was carried out using blood. The sequenced DNA: TGTGCCAGTAGTACCTGGGACAGATACACCGGGGAGCTGTTTTTT. The resulting protein is CASSTWDRYTGELFF.